Shown below are 17 T cell receptor beta chains from a single sample sequenced in a study of T cells in Graves' hyperthyroidism and ophthalmopathy (dated by TCRdb to between 2019 and 2020). The method was multiplex PCR. Sequencing relied on an Illumina HiSeq 2000. The TCR beta CDR3 regions were amplified from RNA transcripts. A first-round RT-PCR of the TCR CDR3 used the HTBI primer set with the Qiagen OneStep RT-PCR kit. The public reads were run again by TCRdb, first through fastp at Q25 and then through MiXCR, and only productive beta chains were kept. Rows merge per CDR3 protein into single entries with the most common DNA and genes. The sample records hundreds of thousands of distinct CDR3 sequences, 18% of which are singletons. 16% of the sample is taken by the ten largest. Sequencing was carried out using blood. The receptors derive from a woman aged 45-59 years with Graves' hyperthyroidism that later progressed to Graves' ophthalmopathy.

This clonotype showed up just a few times. The chain couples TRBV6-1 to TRBJ2-2, with 9 nucleotides matching TRBD2. Per the germline V gene, CDR1 is MNHNS and CDR2 is SASEGT. Unmatched junction bases numbered 23, after V lost 6 bases and J lost 0 bases. The CDR3 extends over 22 amino acids. The CDR3 sequence: CASSRVGIRRGTSGPNTGELFF. The CDR3 DNA reads TGTGCCAGCAGCCGAGTGGGGATCAGAAGAGGAACTAGCGGGCCGAACACCGGGGAGCTGTTTTTT.

The table lists this clonotype with a count of one. The chain recombines TRBV2 with TRBJ1-1; D call uncertain. V gave up 8 bases and J gave up 1 base, with 5 bases separating them. Germline CDR1 reads SNHLY; CDR2 reads FYNNEI. CDR3 size: 11 residues. The CDR3 here is CASGPNTEAFF. The CDR3 coding sequence is TGTGCCAGCGGGCCGAACACTGAAGCTTTCTTT.

The genes are TRBV6-9 and TRBJ1-5; a possible D gene is TRBD1 (6 bases). With 5 bases removed from V and 5 bases from J, the gap between germline ends came to 22 bases. In germline, CDR1 is MNHGY, CDR2 SVAAGI. The CDR3 has 17 amino acids. In DNA, the CDR3 is TGTGCCAGCAGTGAAAAGTACAGGACCAGGGGAGATCAGCCCCAGCATTTT. Translation: CASSEKYRTRGDQPQHF.

The rearrangement links TRBV27 to TRBJ2-1, with D tentatively TRBD1 (6 bases). Looked up from germline, CDR1 is MNHEY and CDR2 is SMNVEV (reference sequence). CDR3 length: 17 residues. V was cut by 4 bases and J by 4 bases, with 20 bases left in between. DNA for the CDR3: TGTGCCAGCAGTTCACACAGGGCACAAAGAATATACAATGAGCAGTTCTTC. This codes for CASSSHRAQRIYNEQFF.

In this sample, this clonotype turned up a few times. The chain has TRBV5-1 and TRBJ1-1; D uncertain. The CDR3 is 12 amino acids. Germline-derived CDR1 and CDR2 are SGHRS and YFSETQ. Trimming left V 4 bases short and J 1 base short, with 5 bases between. CDR3 coding DNA: TGCGCCAGCAGCGCGGCGAACACTGAAGCTTTCTTT. Its protein product is CASSAANTEAFF. Full variable domain (rest looked up from reference TRBV5-1 and TRBJ1-1): KAGVTQTPRYLIKTRGQQVTLSCSPISGHRSVSWYQQTPGQGLQFLFEYFSETQRNKGNFPGRFSGRQFSNSRSEMNVSTLELGDSALYLCASSAANTEAFFGQGTRLTVV.

This clonotype was counted between two and nine times. V usage is TRBV19 and J usage is TRBJ1-2, with 7 bases fitting TRBD1. The V gene end was trimmed by 6 bases and the J gene end by 0 bases; junction bases not matched to a gene: 7. The V gene's germline CDR1 is LNHDA and CDR2 SQIVND (reference sequence). This CDR3 is built from 15 residues. The CDR3 sequence is CASSPDRETNYGYTF. CDR3 bases: TGTGCCAGTAGCCCCGACAGGGAAACTAACTATGGCTACACCTTC.

This clonotype was picked up many times. The chain employs TRBV20-1 and TRBJ2-1; no firm D call. Germline-derived CDR1 and CDR2 are DFQATT and SNEGSKA (reference sequence). V lost 0 bases, J lost 7 bases, and 7 bases lay in between. The CDR3 covers 12 residues. The CDR3 reads CSARDRGNEQFF. The CDR3 DNA is TGCAGTGCTAGAGATCGAGGAAATGAGCAGTTCTTC.

The gene calls are TRBV5-1 and TRBJ2-1; TRBD1 might be the D (6 bases). The germline V and J ends were trimmed by 6 bases and 5 bases, with 18 bases remaining between them. The CDR3 sequence is 15 residues long. CDR1 SGHRS and CDR2 YFSETQ come from the germline V gene. The CDR3 DNA sequence: TGCGCCAGCATGGCTAGGGGGATTGTGGACAATGAGCAGTTCTTC. As protein: CASMARGIVDNEQFF.

Notes on this clonotype: A read error may account for a junction end that differs from germline. The J gene is TRBJ1-1, the V gene TRBV3-1; D call uncertain. CDR1 and CDR2 from the germline V gene are LGHDT and YNNKEL (reference sequence). This CDR3 contains 14 residues. The CDR3 here is CAGSQAVMNTEAFF. As DNA, the CDR3 is TGTGCCGGCAGCCAAGCAGTTATGAACACTGAAGCTTTCTTT.

This clonotype was seen repeatedly, ten times or more. V usage is TRBV12-3 or TRBV12-4 and J usage is TRBJ1-4; D not resolved. Trimming cost V 2 bases and J 4 bases, with 8 bases left between them. This CDR3 has 14 amino acids. The CDR3 spells CASSLLGVNEKLFF. CDR3 nucleotide sequence: TGTGCCAGCAGTTTACTGGGAGTTAATGAAAAACTGTTTTTT.

This clonotype was observed a handful of times. J is TRBJ2-7 and V is TRBV3-1; D is perhaps TRBD2 (6 bases). The V end was cut by 0 bases, the J end by 5 bases, with 8 bases between. CDR3 length equals 13 residues. CDR1 is LGHDT and CDR2 is YNNKEL in the germline V gene (reference sequence). CDR3 in DNA: TGTGCCAGCAGCCAAGATTGGAGGGACGAGCAGTACTTC. Translating it yields CASSQDWRDEQYF.

The V gene is TRBV27, the J gene TRBJ1-4; 8 bases agree with TRBD1. The CDR3 loop spans 16 amino acids. After removal of 6 bases from V and 1 base from J, the junction contained 7 bases not matched to a gene. Germline V gene sequence: CDR1 MNHEY, CDR2 SMNVEV (reference sequence). CDR3 bases: TGTGCCAGCAGACAAAACGGACAGGGAACTAATGAAAAACTGTTTTTT. Its protein is CASRQNGQGTNEKLFF.

In its sample, this clonotype was seen a few times. V and J are TRBV6-1 and TRBJ1-1; D is ambiguous. Between the trimmed V and J ends, which lost 0 bases and 6 bases, there was a span of 11 bases. Germline V gene sequence: CDR1 MNHNS, CDR2 SASEGT. This CDR3 contains 14 residues. The CDR3 sequence: CASSEAVGIPEAFF. The CDR3 nucleotides are TGTGCCAGCAGTGAAGCCGTAGGAATTCCTGAAGCTTTCTTT.

V and J are TRBV12-5 and TRBJ2-3; D might be TRBD2 (6 bases). Trimming removed 1 base from V and 6 bases from J, with 14 bases in between. Germline-derived CDR1 and CDR2 are LGHNT and FRNRAP. There are 15 residues in the CDR3. CDR3 bases: TGTGCTAGTGGTTTGGGCGGGACCTTTTACGATACGCAGTATTTT. Its protein is CASGLGGTFYDTQYF.

This clonotype was observed a handful of times. The rearrangement uses TRBV27 and TRBJ1-5; D gene uncertain. The CDR3 has 16 amino acids. V lost 5 bases to trimming and J lost 0 bases, with 14 bases between them. Germline V lookup: CDR1 MNHEY, CDR2 SMNVEV (reference sequence). In DNA form, the CDR3 reads TGTGCCAGCAGTGATCGCCCCAACAATAGCAATCAGCCCCAGCATTTT. It encodes CASSDRPNNSNQPQHF.

The table lists this clonotype with many counts. V is TRBV12-3 or TRBV12-4 and J is TRBJ1-1; 9 bases are a match to TRBD1. V shed 3 bases and J 6 bases; nucleotides not matched to a gene: 2. The CDR3 has 13 amino acids. CDR3 DNA sequence: TGTGCCAGCAGTTTTGGGACAGGGCCTGAAGCTTTCTTT. It is translated as CASSFGTGPEAFF.

This clonotype was recorded many times. The chain combines TRBV11-2 with TRBJ1-5; no clear D. Germline V lookup: CDR1 SGHAT, CDR2 FQNNGV. CDR3 length equals 12 residues. The V and J ends lost 3 bases and 10 bases respectively, with 10 bases between them. Here the CDR3 reads CASSFEGPPQHF. The CDR3 DNA sequence: TGTGCCAGCAGCTTCGAGGGCCCTCCCCAGCATTTT.